The source of this T cell receptor (beta chain) is a study of immune characterization of retroperitoneal liposarcoma. About this clonotype: A much larger clone sits a single nucleotide away, making a read error possible. Since the CDR3 does not end with the conserved phenylalanine or tryptophan, this likely comes from a read error.

In germline, CDR1 is MNHEY, CDR2 SMNVEV (reference sequence). The CDR3 totals 10 residues. Trimming cost V 8 bases and J 10 bases, with 9 bases left between them. From the PCR reads, TCRdb called clonotypes with MiXCR, one entry per CDR3 protein. Of about 11,000 distinct CDR3 sequences in the sample, around a quarter are singletons; the top ten hold 8.3%. The source of this sequence is a male donor with retroperitoneal liposarcoma. The chain couples TRBV27 to TRBJ2-1; D not resolved. The sequencing sample was made of tumor tissue. CDR3 DNA: TGTGCCAGCGGCGTACAGGAGCAGTTCTAC. The encoded protein is CASGVQEQFY.